The clone carrying this T cell receptor (beta chain) was observed a single time. Trimming left V 1 base short and J 0 bases short, with 13 bases between. Per germline, CDR1 MDHEN and CDR2 SYDVKM. The CDR3 is 18 residues long. The repertoire was sequenced with immunoSEQ multiplex PCR; TCRdb's copy has only in-frame clones and lacks some. In the table there are roughly 14,000 clones, roughly 80% of which are singletons. The sample is drawn from a study of blood T cell repertoires in COVID-19. The overall study: Donors in the United States, Italy and Spain gave samples during acute or convalescent COVID-19. Sample material is recorded as cDNA or gDNA derived from T cells, B-cell-depleted T cells, or PBMCs.

The genes are TRBV28 and TRBJ1-6; a possible D gene is TRBD1 (5 bases). The specimen was peripheral blood. The receptor was derived from a human donor in a cohort sampled during active COVID-19. CDR3 in amino acids: CASSLSSRQSSYNSPLHF. CDR3 DNA sequence: TGTGCCAGCAGTTTATCGTCCAGACAGAGCTCCTATAATTCACCCCTCCACTTT.